This TCR beta chain is from a study of shared clonotypes between healthy human individuals. For the study at large: CD4 naive cells filled three plates per donor, CD4 memory three, CD8 naive two and CD8 memory one.

Only in-frame clones appear in the TCRdb table, and some are missing; sequencing was by immunoSEQ multiplex PCR. The sample records about 2.3 million clones, approximately 93% being singletons. Recent acute infections and vaccinations were absent in the healthy HIV-negative adult donors. CD4+ cells underwent separation, giving CD45RA+ naive and CD45RA-negative memory subsets. The length of the CDR3 is 15 residues. Germline V gives CDR1 ENHRY, CDR2 SYGVKD. J gave up 4 bases and V 3 bases, and 5 bases lay outside the gene matches. The clonotype was recovered from a man aged 18 to 35 in good health. Some clones in this sample may be carry-over from other donors' samples. This rearrangement joins TRBV10-3 to TRBJ2-7, with 11 bases aligning to TRBD2. Sample: naive CD4+ T cells from PBMCs. Subset reported: CD45RA+ positively selected. The CDR3 DNA follows: TGTGCCATCAGTGATATTTCTAGCGGGGGGTACGAGCAGTACTTC. Translated: CAISDISSGGYEQYF.